One sample yielded the 13 T cell receptor beta chains listed below, sequenced in a study of T cell responses to AZD1222 COVID-19 vaccine. Only in-frame clones appear in the TCRdb table, and some are missing; sequencing was by immunoSEQ multiplex PCR. The sample has about 69,000 clones, 75% to 90% seen once. Material: peripheral blood, obtained 28 days after the second AZD1222 dose. The receptors come from an adult who received the AZD1222 COVID-19 vaccine.

The rearrangement links TRBV7-9 to TRBJ1-4; 8 bases agree with TRBD1. This CDR3 contains 15 residues. The germline V gene has CDR1 SEHNR and CDR2 FQNEAQ (reference sequence). With V trimmed by 2 bases and J by 6 bases, 5 bases remained unmatched. Here the CDR3 reads CASSLTGTGYEKLFF. DNA of the CDR3: TGTGCCAGCAGCTTAACCGGGACAGGCTATGAAAAACTGTTTTTT.

V gene TRBV6-6 combines with J gene TRBJ2-4, with 7 bases identical to TRBD2. With V trimmed by 8 bases and J by 6 bases, 13 bases remained unmatched. This CDR3 has 15 residues. Germline values: CDR1 MNHNY, CDR2 SVGAGI (reference sequence). The chain's CDR3 is CASAVRGRVGNIQYF. CDR3 nucleotide sequence: TGTGCCAGCGCGGTGCGGGGGAGGGTCGGAAACATTCAGTACTTC.

J is TRBJ1-2 and V is TRBV7-8; D unclear. Germline assignment: CDR1 SGHVS and CDR2 FQNEAQ. Trimming cost V 5 bases and J 8 bases, with 21 bases left between them. The CDR3 contains 15 residues. CDR3 protein: CASSGSLNSVEGYTF. CDR3 bases: TGTGCCAGCAGCGGCTCCCTCAACTCAGTGGAAGGCTACACCTTC. Filled out from reference TRBV7-8 and TRBJ1-2, the complete variable domain reads GAGVSQSPRYKVAKRGQDVALRCDPISGHVSLFWYQQALGQGPEFLTYFQNEAQLDKSGLPSDRFFAERPEGSVSTLKIQRTQQEDSAVYLCASSGSLNSVEGYTFGSGTRLTVV.

The chain carries TRBV11-3 and TRBJ2-4, with 14 bases aligning to TRBD2. The CDR3 loop spans 19 amino acids. V trimming: 5 bases; J trimming: 0 bases; junction bases outside the gene matches: 9. Germline lookup yields CDR1 SGHNT and CDR2 YENEEA. The CDR3 DNA follows: TGTGCCAGCAGCCGATGTGGACTAGCGGGGGGTATAGCCAAAAACATTCAGTACTTC. Amino acid sequence: CASSRCGLAGGIAKNIQYF.

The chain links TRBV6-5 to TRBJ1-2; D may be TRBD1 (6 bases). Germline values: CDR1 MNHEY, CDR2 SVGAGI. Trimming shortened V by 2 bases and J by 4 bases, and 11 bases separated the two germline ends. The CDR3 loop spans 14 amino acids. The CDR3 region has the DNA TGTGCCAGCAGTTACGGGGCCAGGGGCTATGGCTACACCTTC. Its translation: CASSYGARGYGYTF.

In its sample, this clone was seen a few times. V is TRBV30 and J is TRBJ2-1, with TRBD2 matching 8 bases. Unmatched junction bases numbered 9, after V lost 3 bases and J lost 11 bases. Germline values: CDR1 GTSNPN, CDR2 SVGIG (reference sequence). The CDR3 runs 13 residues. The CDR3 sequence is CAWREGGGLKQFF. CDR3 DNA: TGTGCCTGGAGGGAGGGCGGGGGGCTTAAGCAGTTCTTC. Using reference TRBV30 and TRBJ2-1 for the parts outside the CDR3, the full variable domain is SQTIHQWPATLVQPVGSPLSLECTVEGTSNPNLYWYRQAAGRGLQLLFYSVGIGQISSEVPQNLSASRPQDRQFILSSKKLLLSDSGFYLCAWREGGGLKQFFGPGTRLTVL.

The chain couples TRBV28 to TRBJ1-3; D possibly corresponds to TRBD1 (6 bases). The CDR3 consists of 18 residues. V dropped 1 base and J dropped 0 bases, with 16 bases sitting between them. Looked up from germline, CDR1 is MDHEN and CDR2 is SYDVKM. CDR3 region: CASSLFWEGVSSGNTIYF. The CDR3 DNA sequence: TGTGCCAGCAGTTTATTTTGGGAGGGGGTGAGCTCTGGAAACACCATATATTTT. The entire variable domain, with the rest obtained from reference TRBV28 and TRBJ1-3, is as follows: DVKVTQSSRYLVKRTGEKVFLECVQDMDHENMFWYRQDPGLGLRLIYFSYDVKMKEKGDIPEGYSVSREKKERFSLILESASTNQTSMYLCASSLFWEGVSSGNTIYFGEGSWLTVV.

The chain uses TRBV11-3 and TRBJ1-1; 7 nucleotides line up with TRBD1. This CDR3 has 16 amino acids. The trim removed 4 bases at V and 4 bases at J, leaving 12 bases unmatched. Per the germline V gene, CDR1 is SGHNT and CDR2 is YENEEA. This CDR3 reads CASSSGVDRSGTEAFF. CDR3 DNA sequence: TGTGCCAGCAGCTCCGGGGTGGACAGGTCGGGCACTGAAGCTTTCTTT.

The J gene is TRBJ1-3, the V gene TRBV10-2; a possible D gene is TRBD1 (6 bases). V lost 6 bases, J lost 1 base, and 10 bases lay in between. The germline V gene has CDR1 WSHSY and CDR2 SAAADI. The CDR3 spans 14 residues. This chain's CDR3 is CASRRTVSGNTIYF. The CDR3 DNA sequence: TGCGCCAGCAGAAGGACAGTGTCTGGAAACACCATATATTTT.

This clone has just one count. CDR3 in DNA: TGTGCCAGCAGAGATTCGGGGGACGAGCAGTACTTC. Its protein is CASRDSGDEQYF. The chain couples TRBV7-9 to TRBJ2-7, with TRBD2 as a possible D gene (6 bases). This CDR3 has 12 residues. Germline values: CDR1 SEHNR, CDR2 FQNEAQ (reference sequence). Trimming took off 6 bases at V and 5 bases at J, with 11 bases between the two ends.

The rearrangement joins TRBV11-3 to TRBJ1-5, with 8 bases that match TRBD1. Germline V gene data show CDR1 as SGHNT and CDR2 as YENEEA. J gave up 0 bases and V 4 bases, and 2 bases lay outside the gene matches. The CDR3 sequence is 15 residues long. CDR3 sequence: CASSSTGDSNQPQHF. The CDR3 DNA follows: TGTGCCAGCAGCTCGACAGGGGATAGCAATCAGCCCCAGCATTTT.

The chain employs TRBV27 and TRBJ1-6; D not resolved. V dropped 8 bases and J dropped 0 bases, with 17 bases sitting between them. CDR3 length equals 17 residues. Germline V CDR1 and CDR2: MNHEY, SMNVEV (reference sequence). CDR3 DNA sequence: TGTGCCAGCTGTGACAAGGTCTCCAGCTCCTATAATTCACCCCTCCACTTT. This sequence encodes CASCDKVSSSYNSPLHF.

In its sample, this clone is medium-sized. V usage is TRBV9 and J usage is TRBJ1-5, with D possibly matching TRBD1 (5 bases). The length of the CDR3 is 14 residues. The germline V gene encodes CDR1 SGDLS and CDR2 YYNGEE. V was cut by 0 bases and J by 8 bases, with 12 bases left in between. The CDR3 reads CASSVEPGMKPQHF. The CDR3 DNA sequence: TGTGCCAGCAGCGTAGAGCCAGGGATGAAGCCCCAGCATTTT. The full variable domain, completed using reference TRBV9 and TRBJ1-5, is DSGVTQTPKHLITATGQRVTLRCSPRSGDLSVYWYQQSLDQGLQFLIQYYNGEERAKGNILERFSAQQFPDLHSELNLSSLELGDSALYFCASSVEPGMKPQHFGDGTRLSIL.